This T cell receptor (beta chain) derives from a study of CD8+ T cells in alopecia areata. Study information: A regimen of oral tofacitinib, 5 to 10 mg twice daily, was given to treated patients.

cDNA serving as the sequencing template came from extracted, reverse transcribed RNA. This table comes from immunoSEQ multiplex PCR, and its TCRdb copy is limited to in-frame clones, with some not included. The sample has more than 75,000 clones, about two fifths seen once. The sample was CD4+ T cells sorted from blood. This receptor was obtained from a human donor with alopecia areata.

CDR3 loop: CASSLAMGQAFQETQYF. DNA for the CDR3: TGTGCCAGCAGCTTAGCGATGGGACAGGCCTTCCAAGAGACCCAGTACTTC. The gene calls are TRBV7-9 and TRBJ2-5, with 8 nucleotides matching TRBD1. V trimming: 0 bases; J trimming: 1 base; junction bases outside the gene matches: 7. The CDR3 extends over 17 amino acids. CDR1 is SEHNR, CDR2 FQNEAQ, per germline (reference sequence). The full variable domain, with the rest looked up from reference TRBV7-9 and TRBJ2-5, is DTGVSQNPRHKITKRGQNVTFRCDPISEHNRLYWYRQTLGQGPEFLTYFQNEAQLEKSRLLSDRFSAERPKGSFSTLEIQRTEQGDSAMYLCASSLAMGQAFQETQYFGPGTRLLVL.